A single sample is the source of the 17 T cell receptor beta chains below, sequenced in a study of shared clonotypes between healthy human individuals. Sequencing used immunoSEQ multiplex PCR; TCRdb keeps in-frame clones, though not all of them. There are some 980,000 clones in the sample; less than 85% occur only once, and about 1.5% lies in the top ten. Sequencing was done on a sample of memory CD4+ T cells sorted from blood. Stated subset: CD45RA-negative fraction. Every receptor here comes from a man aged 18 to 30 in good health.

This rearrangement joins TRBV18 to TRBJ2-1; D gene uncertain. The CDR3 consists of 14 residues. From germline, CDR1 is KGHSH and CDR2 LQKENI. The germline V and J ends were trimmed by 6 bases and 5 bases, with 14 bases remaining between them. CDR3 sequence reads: CASSSLPDNNEQFF. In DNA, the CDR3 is TGTGCCAGCTCGTCTCTTCCCGATAACAATGAGCAGTTCTTC.

The CDR3 reads CASSEDAGRGNSPLHF. For the CDR3, the DNA is TGTGCCAGCAGTGAAGATGCGGGGAGAGGTAATTCACCCCTCCACTTT. The gene calls are TRBV6-1 and TRBJ1-6; the D is unclear. Germline V gives CDR1 MNHNS, CDR2 SASEGT. The CDR3 length is 16 residues. The germline V and J ends were trimmed by 1 base and 6 bases, with 13 bases remaining between them.

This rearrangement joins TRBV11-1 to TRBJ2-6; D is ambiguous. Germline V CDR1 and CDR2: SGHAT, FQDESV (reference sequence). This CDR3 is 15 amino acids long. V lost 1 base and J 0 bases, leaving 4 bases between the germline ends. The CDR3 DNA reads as TGTGCCAGCAGCTTAGGATCCTCTGGGGCCAACGTCCTGACTTTC. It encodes CASSLGSSGANVLTF.

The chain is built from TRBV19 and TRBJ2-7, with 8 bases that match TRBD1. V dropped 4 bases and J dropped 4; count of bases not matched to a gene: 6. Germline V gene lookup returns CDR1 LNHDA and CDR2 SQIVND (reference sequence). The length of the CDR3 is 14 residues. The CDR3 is CASSTRDRSYEQYF. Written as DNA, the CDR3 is TGTGCCAGTAGTACGCGGGACAGGAGTTACGAGCAGTACTTC.

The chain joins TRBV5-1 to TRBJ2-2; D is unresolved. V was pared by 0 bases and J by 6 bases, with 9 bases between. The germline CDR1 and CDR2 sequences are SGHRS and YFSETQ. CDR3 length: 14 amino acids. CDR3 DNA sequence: TGCGCCAGCAGCTTGGCTCGATGGGCCGGGGAGCTGTTTTTT. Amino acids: CASSLARWAGELFF.

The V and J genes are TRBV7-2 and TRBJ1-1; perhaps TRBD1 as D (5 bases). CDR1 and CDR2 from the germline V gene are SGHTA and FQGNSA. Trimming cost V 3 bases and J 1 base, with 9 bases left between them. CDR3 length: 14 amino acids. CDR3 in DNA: TGTGCCAGCAGCTTTACACAGGCGAACACTGAAGCTTTCTTT. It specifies CASSFTQANTEAFF.

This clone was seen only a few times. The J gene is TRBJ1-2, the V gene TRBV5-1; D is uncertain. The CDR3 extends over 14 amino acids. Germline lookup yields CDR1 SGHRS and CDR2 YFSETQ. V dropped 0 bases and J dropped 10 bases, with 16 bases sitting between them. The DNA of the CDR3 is TGCGCCAGCAGCTTGGATCCTTCGACGGCCTCCTACACCTTC. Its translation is CASSLDPSTASYTF.

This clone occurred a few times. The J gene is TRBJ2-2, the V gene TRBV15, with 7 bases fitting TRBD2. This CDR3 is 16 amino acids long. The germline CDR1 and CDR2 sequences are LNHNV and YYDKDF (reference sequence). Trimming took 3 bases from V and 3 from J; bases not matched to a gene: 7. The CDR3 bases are TGTGCCACCAGCAGGCTCTGGGGGGGACACACCGGGGAGCTGTTTTTT. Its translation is CATSRLWGGHTGELFF.

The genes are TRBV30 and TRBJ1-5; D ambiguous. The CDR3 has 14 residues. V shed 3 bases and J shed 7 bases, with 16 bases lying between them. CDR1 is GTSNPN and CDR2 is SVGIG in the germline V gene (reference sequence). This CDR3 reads CAWSKRSNGQPQHF. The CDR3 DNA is TGTGCCTGGAGCAAAAGGTCCAACGGGCAGCCCCAGCATTTT.

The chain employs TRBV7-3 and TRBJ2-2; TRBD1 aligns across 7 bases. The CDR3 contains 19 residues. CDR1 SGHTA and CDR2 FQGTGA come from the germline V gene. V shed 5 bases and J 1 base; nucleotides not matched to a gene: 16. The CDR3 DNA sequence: TGTGCCAGCAGCCCGCCCCGGACAGGCACTCTAATGAACACCGGGGAGCTGTTTTTT. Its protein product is CASSPPRTGTLMNTGELFF.

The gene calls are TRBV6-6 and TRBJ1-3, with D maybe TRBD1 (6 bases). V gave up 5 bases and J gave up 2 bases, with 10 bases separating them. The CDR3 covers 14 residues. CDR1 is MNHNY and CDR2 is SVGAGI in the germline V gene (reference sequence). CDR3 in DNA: TGTGCCAGCAGTCACAGGGTTACTGGAAACACCATATATTTT. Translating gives CASSHRVTGNTIYF.

The chain's CDR3 is CAWSRISWDEQYF. The DNA of the CDR3 is TGTGCCTGGAGTCGGATTAGCTGGGACGAGCAGTACTTC. The chain is built from TRBV30 and TRBJ2-7; no definite D call. The germline V gene encodes CDR1 GTSNPN and CDR2 SVGIG (reference sequence). This CDR3 comprises 13 residues. V was shortened by 2 bases and J by 5 bases, with 13 bases between the two germline ends.

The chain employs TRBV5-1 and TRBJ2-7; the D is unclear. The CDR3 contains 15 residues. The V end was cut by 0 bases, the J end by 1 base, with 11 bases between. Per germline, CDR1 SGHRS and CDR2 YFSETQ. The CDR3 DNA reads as TGCGCCAGCAGCTTGGAGGGTAGCAAGTCCTACGAGCAGTACTTC. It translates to CASSLEGSKSYEQYF.

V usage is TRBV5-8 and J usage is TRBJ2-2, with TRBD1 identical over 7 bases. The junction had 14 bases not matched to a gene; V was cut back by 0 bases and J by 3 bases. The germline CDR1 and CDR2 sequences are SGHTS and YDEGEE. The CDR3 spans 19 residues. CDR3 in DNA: TGTGCCAGCAGCTTGGAGGTTAGAACAGGGGCTAAGGACACCGGGGAGCTGTTTTTT. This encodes CASSLEVRTGAKDTGELFF.

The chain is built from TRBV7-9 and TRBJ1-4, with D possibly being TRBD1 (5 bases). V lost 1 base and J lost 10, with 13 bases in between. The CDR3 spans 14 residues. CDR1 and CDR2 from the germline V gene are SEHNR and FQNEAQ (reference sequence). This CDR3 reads CASSLEGLGIKLFF. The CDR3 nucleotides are TGTGCCAGCAGCTTAGAGGGACTTGGGATAAAACTGTTTTTT. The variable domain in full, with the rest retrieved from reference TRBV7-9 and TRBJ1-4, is DTGVSQNPRHKITKRGQNVTFRCDPISEHNRLYWYRQTLGQGPEFLTYFQNEAQLEKSRLLSDRFSAERPKGSFSTLEIQRTEQGDSAMYLCASSLEGLGIKLFFGSGTQLSVL.

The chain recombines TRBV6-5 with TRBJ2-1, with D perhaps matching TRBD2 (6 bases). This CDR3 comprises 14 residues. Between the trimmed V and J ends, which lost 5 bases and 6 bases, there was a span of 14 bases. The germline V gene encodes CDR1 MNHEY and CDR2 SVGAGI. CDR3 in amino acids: CASSKGIAANEQFF. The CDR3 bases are TGTGCCAGCAGTAAGGGTATAGCGGCCAATGAGCAGTTCTTC.

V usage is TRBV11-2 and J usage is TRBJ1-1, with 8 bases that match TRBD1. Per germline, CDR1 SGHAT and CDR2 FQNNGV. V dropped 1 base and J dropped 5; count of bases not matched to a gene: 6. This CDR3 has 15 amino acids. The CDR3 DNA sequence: TGTGCCAGCAGCTTAGGCACAGGGGGTTGGACTGAAGCTTTCTTT. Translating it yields CASSLGTGGWTEAFF.